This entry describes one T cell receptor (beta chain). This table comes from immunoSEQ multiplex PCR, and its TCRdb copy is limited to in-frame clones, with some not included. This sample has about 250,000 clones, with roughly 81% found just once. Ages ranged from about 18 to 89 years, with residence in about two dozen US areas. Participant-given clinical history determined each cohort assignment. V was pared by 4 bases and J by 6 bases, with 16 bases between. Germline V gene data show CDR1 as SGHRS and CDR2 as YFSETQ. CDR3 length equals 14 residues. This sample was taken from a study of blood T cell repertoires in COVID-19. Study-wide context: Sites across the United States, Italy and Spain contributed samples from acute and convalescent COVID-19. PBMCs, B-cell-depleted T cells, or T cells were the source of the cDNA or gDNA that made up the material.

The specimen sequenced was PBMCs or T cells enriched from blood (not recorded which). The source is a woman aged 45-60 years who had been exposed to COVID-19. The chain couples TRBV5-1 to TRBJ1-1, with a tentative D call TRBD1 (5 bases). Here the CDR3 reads CASSPTQGGSEAFF. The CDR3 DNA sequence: TGCGCCAGCAGCCCGACTCAGGGCGGATCTGAAGCTTTCTTT.